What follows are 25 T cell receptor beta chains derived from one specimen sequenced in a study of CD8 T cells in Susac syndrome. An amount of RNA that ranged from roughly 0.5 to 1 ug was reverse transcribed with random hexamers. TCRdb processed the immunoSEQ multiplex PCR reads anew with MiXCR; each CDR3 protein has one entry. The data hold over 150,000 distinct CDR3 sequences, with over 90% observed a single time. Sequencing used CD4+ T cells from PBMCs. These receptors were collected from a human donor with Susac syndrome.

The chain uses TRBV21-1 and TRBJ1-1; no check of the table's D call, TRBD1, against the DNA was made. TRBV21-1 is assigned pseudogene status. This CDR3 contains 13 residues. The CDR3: CARTGGLWTEAFF. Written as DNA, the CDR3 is TGTGCGAGAACAGGTGGACTCTGGACTGAAGCTTTCTTT.

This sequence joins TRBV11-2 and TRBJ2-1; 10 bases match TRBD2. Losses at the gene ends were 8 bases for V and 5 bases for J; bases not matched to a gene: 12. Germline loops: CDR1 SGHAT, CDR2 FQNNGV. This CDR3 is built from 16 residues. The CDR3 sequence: CASGKFTSGTNNEQFF. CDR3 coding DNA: TGTGCCAGCGGAAAATTTACTAGCGGGACCAACAATGAGCAGTTCTTC.

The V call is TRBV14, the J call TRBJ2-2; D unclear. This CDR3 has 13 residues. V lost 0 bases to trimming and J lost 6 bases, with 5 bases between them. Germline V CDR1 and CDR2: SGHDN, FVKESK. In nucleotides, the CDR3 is TGTGCCAGCAGCCAAGATTTGCCCGGGGAGCTGTTTTTT. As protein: CASSQDLPGELFF. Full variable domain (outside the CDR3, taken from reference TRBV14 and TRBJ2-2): EAGVTQFPSHSVIEKGQTVTLRCDPISGHDNLYWYRRVMGKEIKFLLHFVKESKQDESGMPNNRFLAERTGGTYSTLKVQPAELEDSGVYFCASSQDLPGELFFGEGSRLTVL.

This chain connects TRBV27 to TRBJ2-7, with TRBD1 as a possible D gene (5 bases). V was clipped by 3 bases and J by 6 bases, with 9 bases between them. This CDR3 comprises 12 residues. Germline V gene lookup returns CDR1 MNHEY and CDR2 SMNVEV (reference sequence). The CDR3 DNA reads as TGTGCCAGCAGTTTTGCAGGGCGCGAGCAGTACTTC. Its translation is CASSFAGREQYF.

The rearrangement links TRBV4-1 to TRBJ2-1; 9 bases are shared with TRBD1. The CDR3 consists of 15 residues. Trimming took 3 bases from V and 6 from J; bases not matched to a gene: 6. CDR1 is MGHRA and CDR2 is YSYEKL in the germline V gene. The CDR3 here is CASSHLGTGFNEQFF. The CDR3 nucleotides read TGCGCCAGCAGCCACCTCGGGACAGGGTTCAATGAGCAGTTCTTC.

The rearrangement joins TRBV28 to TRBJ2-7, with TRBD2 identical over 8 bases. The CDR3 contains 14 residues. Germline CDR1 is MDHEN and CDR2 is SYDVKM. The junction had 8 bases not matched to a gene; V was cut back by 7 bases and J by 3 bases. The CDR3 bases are TGTGCCAGCACCCAAGCGGGAGTAGTCTACGAGCAGTACTTC. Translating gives CASTQAGVVYEQYF.

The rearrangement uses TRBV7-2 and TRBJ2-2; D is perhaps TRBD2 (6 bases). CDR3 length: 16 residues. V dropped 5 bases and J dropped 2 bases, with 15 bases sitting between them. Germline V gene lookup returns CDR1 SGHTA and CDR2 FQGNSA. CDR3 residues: CASSPPGSRNTGELFF. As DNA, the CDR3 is TGTGCCAGCAGCCCCCCCGGGAGCAGAAACACCGGGGAGCTGTTTTTT.

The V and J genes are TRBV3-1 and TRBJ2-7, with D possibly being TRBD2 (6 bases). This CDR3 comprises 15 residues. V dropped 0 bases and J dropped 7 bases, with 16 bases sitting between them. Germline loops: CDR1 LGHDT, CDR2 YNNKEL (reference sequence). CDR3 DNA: TGTGCCAGCAGCCAAGATGAGGCGGGATTCAGGGAGCAGTACTTC. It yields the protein CASSQDEAGFREQYF.

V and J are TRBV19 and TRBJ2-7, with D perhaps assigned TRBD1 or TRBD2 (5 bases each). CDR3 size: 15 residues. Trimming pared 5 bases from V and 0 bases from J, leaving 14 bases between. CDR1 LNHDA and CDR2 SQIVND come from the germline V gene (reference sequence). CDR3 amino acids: CASSRGAFSSYEQYF. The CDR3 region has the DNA TGTGCCAGTAGTCGAGGGGCGTTTAGCTCCTACGAGCAGTACTTC.

Here the CDR3 reads CASSERVGFLTEAFF. The CDR3 region has the DNA TGTGCCAGCAGTGAAAGGGTAGGGTTCCTGACTGAAGCTTTCTTT. This rearrangement joins TRBV25-1 to TRBJ1-1; D is ambiguous. This CDR3 has 15 amino acids. CDR1 is MGHDK, CDR2 SYGVNS, per germline. Trimming left V 2 bases short and J 5 bases short, with 15 bases between.

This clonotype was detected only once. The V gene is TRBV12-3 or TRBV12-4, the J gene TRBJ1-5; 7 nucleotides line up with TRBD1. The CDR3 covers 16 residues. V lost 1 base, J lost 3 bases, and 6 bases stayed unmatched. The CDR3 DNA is TGTGCCAGCAGTTTAGTTGGAAGGGGGCTCAATCAGCCCCAGCATTTT. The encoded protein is CASSLVGRGLNQPQHF.

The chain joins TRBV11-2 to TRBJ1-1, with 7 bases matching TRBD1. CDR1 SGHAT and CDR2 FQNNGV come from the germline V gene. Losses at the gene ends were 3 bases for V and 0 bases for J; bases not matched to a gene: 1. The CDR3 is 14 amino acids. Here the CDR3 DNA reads TGTGCCAGCAGCTTGACAGGGATGAACACTGAAGCTTTCTTT. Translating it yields CASSLTGMNTEAFF.

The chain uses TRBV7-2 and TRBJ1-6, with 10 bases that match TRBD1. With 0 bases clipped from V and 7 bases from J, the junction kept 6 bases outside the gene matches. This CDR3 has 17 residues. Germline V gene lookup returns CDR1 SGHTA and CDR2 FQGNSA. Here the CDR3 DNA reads TGTGCCAGCAGCTTAGCACTCCCGGGACAGGGGAATTCACCCCTCCACTTT. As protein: CASSLALPGQGNSPLHF.

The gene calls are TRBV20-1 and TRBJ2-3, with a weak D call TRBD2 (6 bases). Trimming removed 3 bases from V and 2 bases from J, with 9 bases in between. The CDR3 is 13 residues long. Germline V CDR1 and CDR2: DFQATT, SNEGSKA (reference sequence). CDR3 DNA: TGCAGTGCTAGGGGACTTGACACAGATACGCAGTATTTT. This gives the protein CSARGLDTDTQYF.

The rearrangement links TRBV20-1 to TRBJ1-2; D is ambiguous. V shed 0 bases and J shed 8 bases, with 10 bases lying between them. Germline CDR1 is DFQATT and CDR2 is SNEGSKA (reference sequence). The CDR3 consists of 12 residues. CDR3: CSARDGPVGYTF. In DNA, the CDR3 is TGCAGTGCTAGAGACGGCCCGGTGGGCTACACCTTC.

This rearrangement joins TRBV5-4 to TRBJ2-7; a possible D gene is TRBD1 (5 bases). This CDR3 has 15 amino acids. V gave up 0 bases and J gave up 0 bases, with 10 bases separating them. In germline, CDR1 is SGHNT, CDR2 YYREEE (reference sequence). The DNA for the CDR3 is TGTGCCAGCAGCTTGGACAGGCGTAGCTCCTACGAGCAGTACTTC. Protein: CASSLDRRSSYEQYF.

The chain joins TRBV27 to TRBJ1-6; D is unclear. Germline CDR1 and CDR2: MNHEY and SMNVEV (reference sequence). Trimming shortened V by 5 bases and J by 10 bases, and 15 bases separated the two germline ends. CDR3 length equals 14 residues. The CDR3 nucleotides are TGTGCCAGCAGTCGCAACTCCGAAGGATCACCCCTCCACTTT. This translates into CASSRNSEGSPLHF.

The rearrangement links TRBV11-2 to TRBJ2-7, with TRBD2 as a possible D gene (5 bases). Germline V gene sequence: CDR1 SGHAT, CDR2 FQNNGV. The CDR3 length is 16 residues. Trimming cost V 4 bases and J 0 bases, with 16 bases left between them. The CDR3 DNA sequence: TGTGCCAGCAGCTCTTTCCGGGGAGAGAGCTCCTACGAGCAGTACTTC. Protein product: CASSSFRGESSYEQYF.

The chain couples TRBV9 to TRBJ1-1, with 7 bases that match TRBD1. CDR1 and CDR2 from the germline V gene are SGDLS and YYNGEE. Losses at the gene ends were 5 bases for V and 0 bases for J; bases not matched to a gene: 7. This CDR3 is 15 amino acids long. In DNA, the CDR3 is TGTGCCAGCAGTGAAAGGGGGCTGGTGAACACTGAAGCTTTCTTT. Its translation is CASSERGLVNTEAFF.

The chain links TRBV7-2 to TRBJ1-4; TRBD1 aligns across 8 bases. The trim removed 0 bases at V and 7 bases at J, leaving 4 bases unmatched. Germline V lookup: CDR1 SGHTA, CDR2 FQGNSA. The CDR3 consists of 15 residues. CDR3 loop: CASSLADRGIEKLFF. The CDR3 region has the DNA TGTGCCAGCAGCTTAGCCGACAGGGGAATTGAAAAACTGTTTTTT.

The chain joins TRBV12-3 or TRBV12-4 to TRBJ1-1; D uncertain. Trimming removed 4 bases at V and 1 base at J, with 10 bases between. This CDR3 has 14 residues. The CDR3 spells CASSYLSGNTEAFF. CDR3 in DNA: TGTGCCAGCAGTTACCTCTCCGGGAACACTGAAGCTTTCTTT.

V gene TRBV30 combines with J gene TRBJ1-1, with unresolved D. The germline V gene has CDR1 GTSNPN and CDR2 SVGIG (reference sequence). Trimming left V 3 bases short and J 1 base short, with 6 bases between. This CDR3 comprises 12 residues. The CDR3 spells CAWSDGNTEAFF. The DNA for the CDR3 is TGTGCCTGGAGCGACGGGAACACTGAAGCTTTCTTT.

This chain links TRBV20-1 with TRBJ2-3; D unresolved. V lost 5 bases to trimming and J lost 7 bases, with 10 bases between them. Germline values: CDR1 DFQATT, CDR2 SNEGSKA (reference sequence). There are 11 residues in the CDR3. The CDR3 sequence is CSAGGLHTQYF. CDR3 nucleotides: TGCAGTGCTGGCGGCCTGCATACGCAGTATTTT.

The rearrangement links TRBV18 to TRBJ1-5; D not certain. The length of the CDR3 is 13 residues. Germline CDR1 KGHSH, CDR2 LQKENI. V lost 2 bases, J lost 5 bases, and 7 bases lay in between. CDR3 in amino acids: CASSPIADQPQHF. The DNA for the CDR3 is TGTGCCAGCTCACCAATCGCTGATCAGCCCCAGCATTTT.

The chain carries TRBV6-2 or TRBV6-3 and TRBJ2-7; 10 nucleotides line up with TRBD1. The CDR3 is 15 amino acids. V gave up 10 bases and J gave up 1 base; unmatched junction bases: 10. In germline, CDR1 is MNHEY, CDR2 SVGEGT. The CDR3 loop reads CATFGTGEGSYEQYF. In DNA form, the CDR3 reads TGTGCCACCTTCGGGACAGGGGAAGGATCCTACGAGCAGTACTTC.